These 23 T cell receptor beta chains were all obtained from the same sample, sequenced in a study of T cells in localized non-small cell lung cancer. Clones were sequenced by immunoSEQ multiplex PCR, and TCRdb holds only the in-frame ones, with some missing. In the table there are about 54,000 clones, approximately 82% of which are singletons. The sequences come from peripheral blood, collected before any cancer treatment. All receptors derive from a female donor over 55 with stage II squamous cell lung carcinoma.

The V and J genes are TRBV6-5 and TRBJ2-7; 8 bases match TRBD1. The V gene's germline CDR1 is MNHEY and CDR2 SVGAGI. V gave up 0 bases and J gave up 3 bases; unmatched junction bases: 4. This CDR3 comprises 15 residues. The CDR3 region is CASSYSGQGSYEQYF. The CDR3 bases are TGTGCCAGCAGTTACTCCGGACAGGGCAGCTACGAGCAGTACTTC.

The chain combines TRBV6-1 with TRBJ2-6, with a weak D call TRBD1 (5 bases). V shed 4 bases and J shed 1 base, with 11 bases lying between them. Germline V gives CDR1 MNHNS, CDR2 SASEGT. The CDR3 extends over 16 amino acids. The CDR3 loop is CASSAIDSSGANVLTF. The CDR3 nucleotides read TGTGCCAGCAGTGCCATCGACAGTTCTGGGGCCAACGTCCTGACTTTC.

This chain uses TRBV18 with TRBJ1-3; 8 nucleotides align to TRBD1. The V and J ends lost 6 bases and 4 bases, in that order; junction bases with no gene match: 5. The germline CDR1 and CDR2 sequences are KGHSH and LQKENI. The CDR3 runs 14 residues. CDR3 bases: TGTGCCAGCTCGGGAGGGACAGGAGGAAACACCATATATTTT. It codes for CASSGGTGGNTIYF.

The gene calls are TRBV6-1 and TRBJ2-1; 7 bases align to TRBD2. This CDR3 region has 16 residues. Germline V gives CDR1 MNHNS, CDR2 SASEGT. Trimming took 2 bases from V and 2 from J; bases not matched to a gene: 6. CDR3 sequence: CASSERGGGPYNEQFF. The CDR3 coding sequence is TGTGCCAGCAGTGAAAGGGGCGGGGGACCCTACAATGAGCAGTTCTTC.

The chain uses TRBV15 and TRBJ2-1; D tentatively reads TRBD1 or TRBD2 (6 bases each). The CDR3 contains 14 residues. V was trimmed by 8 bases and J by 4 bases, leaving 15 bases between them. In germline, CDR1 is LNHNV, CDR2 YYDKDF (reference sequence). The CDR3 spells CATARQEGYNEQFF. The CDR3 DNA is TGTGCCACCGCCCGACAGGAGGGGTACAATGAGCAGTTCTTC.

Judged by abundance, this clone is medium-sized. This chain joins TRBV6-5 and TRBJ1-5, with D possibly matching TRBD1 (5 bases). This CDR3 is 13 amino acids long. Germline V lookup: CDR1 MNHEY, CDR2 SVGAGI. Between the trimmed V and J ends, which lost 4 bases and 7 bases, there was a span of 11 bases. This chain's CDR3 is CASSSGNRQPQHF. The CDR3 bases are TGTGCCAGCAGTTCGGGTAACAGGCAGCCCCAGCATTTT.

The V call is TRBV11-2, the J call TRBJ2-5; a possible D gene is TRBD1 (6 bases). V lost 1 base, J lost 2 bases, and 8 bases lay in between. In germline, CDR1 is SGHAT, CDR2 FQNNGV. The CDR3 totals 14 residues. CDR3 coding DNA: TGTGCCAGCAGCTTAGTCAGGGGTCAAGAGACCCAGTACTTC. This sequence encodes CASSLVRGQETQYF.

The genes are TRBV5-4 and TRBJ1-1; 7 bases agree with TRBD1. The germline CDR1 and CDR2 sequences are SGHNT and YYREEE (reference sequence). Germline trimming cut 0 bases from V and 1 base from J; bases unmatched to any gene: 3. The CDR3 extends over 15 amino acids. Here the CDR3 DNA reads TGTGCCAGCAGCTTGGGGGGACAGCAGAACACTGAAGCTTTCTTT. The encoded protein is CASSLGGQQNTEAFF.

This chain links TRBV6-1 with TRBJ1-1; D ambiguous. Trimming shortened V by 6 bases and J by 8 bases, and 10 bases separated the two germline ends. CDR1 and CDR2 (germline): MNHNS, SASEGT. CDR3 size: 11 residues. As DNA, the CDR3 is TGTGCCAGCAGCCATGGACCCGAAGCTTTCTTT. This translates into CASSHGPEAFF.

The CDR3 spells CATSLGGAGNTIYF. The CDR3 DNA reads as TGTGCCACCAGCCTAGGGGGCGCTGGAAACACCATATATTTT. The rearrangement links TRBV15 to TRBJ1-3; TRBD1 aligns across 7 bases. CDR3 size: 14 residues. Germline CDR1 reads LNHNV; CDR2 reads YYDKDF (reference sequence). J was trimmed by 2 bases and V by 5 bases; bases with no gene match: 3.

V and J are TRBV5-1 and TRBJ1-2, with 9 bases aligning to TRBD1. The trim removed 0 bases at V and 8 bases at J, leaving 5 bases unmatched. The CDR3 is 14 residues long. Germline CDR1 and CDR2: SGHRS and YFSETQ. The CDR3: CASSLAQGASGYTF. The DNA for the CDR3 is TGCGCCAGCAGCTTGGCACAGGGGGCGTCGGGCTACACCTTC.

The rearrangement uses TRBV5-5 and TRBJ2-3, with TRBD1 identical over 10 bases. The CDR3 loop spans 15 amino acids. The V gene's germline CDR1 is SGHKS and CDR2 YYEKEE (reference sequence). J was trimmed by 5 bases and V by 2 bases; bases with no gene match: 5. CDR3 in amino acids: CASSFDRGRGDTQYF. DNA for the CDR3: TGTGCCAGCAGCTTCGACAGGGGGCGAGGAGATACGCAGTATTTT.

The CDR3 DNA reads as TGTGCCAGCTTCACCAGGGGCATCTCTGGAAACACCATATATTTT. Translation gives CASFTRGISGNTIYF. The chain joins TRBV5-6 to TRBJ1-3, with D possibly being TRBD1 (6 bases). This CDR3 contains 15 residues. Germline loops: CDR1 SGHDT, CDR2 YYEEEE. V was pared by 7 bases and J by 0 bases, with 14 bases between.

The CDR3 is CASSFYPPATNEKLFF. DNA for the CDR3: TGCGCCAGCAGCTTCTACCCCCCGGCGACTAATGAAAAACTGTTTTTT. The chain has TRBV4-3 and TRBJ1-4; D is undetermined. Trimming left V 5 bases short and J 2 bases short, with 15 bases between. The length of the CDR3 is 16 residues. The germline V gene encodes CDR1 LGHNA and CDR2 YSLEER.

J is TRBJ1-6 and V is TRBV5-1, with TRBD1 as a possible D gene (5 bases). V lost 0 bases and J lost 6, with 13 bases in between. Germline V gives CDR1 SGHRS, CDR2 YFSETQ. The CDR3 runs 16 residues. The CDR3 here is CASSLGGSRANSPLHF. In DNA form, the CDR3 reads TGCGCCAGCAGCTTGGGAGGGAGCAGGGCTAATTCACCCCTCCACTTT.

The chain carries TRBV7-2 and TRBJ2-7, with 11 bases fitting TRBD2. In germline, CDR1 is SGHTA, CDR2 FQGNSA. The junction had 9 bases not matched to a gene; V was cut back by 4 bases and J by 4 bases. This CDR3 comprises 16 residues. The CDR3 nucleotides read TGTGCCAGCAGCTCTAGTAGCCTAGCGGGGGGTTACGAGCAGTACTTC. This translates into CASSSSSLAGGYEQYF.

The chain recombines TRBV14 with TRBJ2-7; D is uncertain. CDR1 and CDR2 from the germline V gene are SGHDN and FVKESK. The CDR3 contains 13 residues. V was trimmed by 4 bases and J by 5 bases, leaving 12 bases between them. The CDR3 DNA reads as TGTGCCAGCAGCCGAGTGGGGTCCCACGAGCAGTACTTC. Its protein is CASSRVGSHEQYF. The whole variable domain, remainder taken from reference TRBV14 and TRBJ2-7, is EAGVTQFPSHSVIEKGQTVTLRCDPISGHDNLYWYRRVMGKEIKFLLHFVKESKQDESGMPNNRFLAERTGGTYSTLKVQPAELEDSGVYFCASSRVGSHEQYFGPGTRLTVT.

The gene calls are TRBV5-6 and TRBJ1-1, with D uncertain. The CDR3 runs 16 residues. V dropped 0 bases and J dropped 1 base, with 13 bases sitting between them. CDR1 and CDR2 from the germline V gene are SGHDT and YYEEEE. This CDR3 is CASSLGSPRQNTEAFF. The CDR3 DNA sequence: TGTGCCAGCAGCTTGGGTAGCCCTAGACAGAACACTGAAGCTTTCTTT.

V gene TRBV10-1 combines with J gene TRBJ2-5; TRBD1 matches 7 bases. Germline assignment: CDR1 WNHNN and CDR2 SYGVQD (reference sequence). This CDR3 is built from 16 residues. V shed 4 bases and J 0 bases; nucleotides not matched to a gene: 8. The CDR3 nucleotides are TGCGCCAGCAGTGGAGGGGCAGGGGGTTACCAAGAGACCCAGTACTTC. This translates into CASSGGAGGYQETQYF.

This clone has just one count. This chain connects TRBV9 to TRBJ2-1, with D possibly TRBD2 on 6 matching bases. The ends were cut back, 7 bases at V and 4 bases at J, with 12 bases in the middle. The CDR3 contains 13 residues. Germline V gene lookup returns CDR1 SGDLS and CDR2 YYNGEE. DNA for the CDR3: TGTGCCAGCGGGGCGGGGCCATACAATGAGCAGTTCTTC. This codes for CASGAGPYNEQFF.

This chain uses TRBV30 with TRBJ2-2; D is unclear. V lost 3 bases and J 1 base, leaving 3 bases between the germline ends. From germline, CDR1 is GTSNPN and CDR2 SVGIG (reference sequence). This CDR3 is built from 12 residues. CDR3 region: CAWSRNTGELFF. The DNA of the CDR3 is TGTGCCTGGAGCAGGAACACCGGGGAGCTGTTTTTT.

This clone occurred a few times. The CDR3 DNA sequence: TGCGCCAGCAGCCAAGTGGACACGACAGCTGAAGCTTTCTTT. Translated, it gives CASSQVDTTAEAFF. The V gene is TRBV4-1, the J gene TRBJ1-1; a possible D gene is TRBD1 (5 bases). CDR1 is MGHRA, CDR2 YSYEKL, per germline. V was shortened by 1 base and J by 6 bases, with 12 bases between the two germline ends. The CDR3 has 14 residues.

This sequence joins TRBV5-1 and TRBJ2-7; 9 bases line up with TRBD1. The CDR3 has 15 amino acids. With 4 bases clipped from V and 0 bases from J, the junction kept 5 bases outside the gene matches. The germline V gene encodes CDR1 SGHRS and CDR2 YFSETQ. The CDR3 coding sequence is TGCGCCAGCAGCCTGGGACAGGGACCCTCCTACGAGCAGTACTTC. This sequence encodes CASSLGQGPSYEQYF.